This is a list of T cell receptor beta chains from one sample in a study of T cells in Graves' hyperthyroidism and ophthalmopathy. TCRdb fed the multiplex PCR reads into MiXCR, producing one record per CDR3 protein. This repertoire shows 300,000 to 350,000 distinct CDR3 sequences, under 25% found once; its top ten account for over 40%. Sample: blood. Receptor source: a woman aged 45-65 years with Graves' hyperthyroidism. Both conserved end residues are trimmed from each CDR3. The D gene is left open where the match is weak.

j_gene	d_gene	v_gene	CDR3aa
TRBJ2-2	NA	TRBV2	ASSEEATGGLF
TRBJ2-3	TRBD1	TRBV5-1	ASSGTGFGDTQY
TRBJ2-1	TRBD2	TRBV6-5	ASSYGITSGTNEQF
TRBJ2-1	TRBD1	TRBV2	ALGQGGDEQF
TRBJ2-7	NA	TRBV2	ASSFSAVGDDYEQY
TRBJ2-5	TRBD2	TRBV25-1	ASSPGLAGAETQY
TRBJ2-2	TRBD2	TRBV27	ASRGTSVNTGELF
TRBJ1-1	NA	TRBV6-2/TRBV6-3	ASSYSDRAANTEAF
TRBJ1-2	NA	TRBV7-2	ASSLGGRDNYGYT
TRBJ2-5	NA	TRBV19	ASSIRQGLETQY
TRBJ2-5	TRBD1	TRBV7-2	ASSRFPLTGDLGETQY
TRBJ2-2	NA	TRBV19	ASASLRGPLEVTGELF
TRBJ1-6	NA	TRBV28	ASRPPAGNSPLH
TRBJ1-4	NA	TRBV2	ASRKTQGNEKLF
TRBJ1-1	TRBD1	TRBV5-1	ASTRQGRNTEAF
TRBJ1-2	TRBD1	TRBV30	ACKQGLGNYGYT
TRBJ2-5	NA	TRBV7-2	ASGDNQETQY
TRBJ2-1	TRBD2	TRBV9	ASSVITSGSSYNEQF
TRBJ2-3	NA	TRBV12-3/TRBV12-4	ASSREGGAGDTQY
TRBJ2-3	NA	TRBV20-1	SVRPPEHLGDTQY
TRBJ2-3	NA	TRBV6-1	ASTWRGDTQY
TRBJ2-5	TRBD2	TRBV30	AWSPGLAGGGTKTQY
TRBJ1-1	TRBD1	TRBV25-1	ASSERGRGRVTEAF
TRBJ1-4	NA	TRBV4-1	ASSQALNEKLF
TRBJ2-3	TRBD2	TRBV4-1	ASSLTSGGPDTQY
TRBJ1-5	NA	TRBV4-1	ASSQGFSNQPQH
TRBJ1-5	NA	TRBV2	ASSETGSSNQPQH
TRBJ2-1	TRBD2	TRBV20-1	SASRGEVAYNEQF
TRBJ2-1	NA	TRBV2	ASSVQQLSSYNEQF
TRBJ2-1	TRBD2	TRBV4-2	ASSVALSGTSDYNEQF
TRBJ2-1	NA	TRBV5-6	ASSFRASSYNEQF
TRBJ2-6	NA	TRBV6-1	ASSSAGSGANVLT
TRBJ1-1	NA	TRBV29-1	SVQRTRAGEAF
TRBJ2-3	NA	TRBV5-1	ASSLKPDRTDTQY
TRBJ1-1	NA	TRBV6-1	ASSFGNRAEAF
TRBJ1-1	NA	TRBV5-1	ASSRRGPYTEAF